This T cell receptor beta chain appears in the sequencing data of a study of cytomegalovirus exposure and HLA in healthy donors. Study-wide points: Some V segments could not be told apart, so they were left out, TRBV6-2 and TRBV6-3 among them.

Germline values: CDR1 MRHNA, CDR2 SNTAGT. Between the trimmed V and J ends, which lost 3 bases and 2 bases, there was a span of 6 bases. The CDR3 totals 13 residues. This clone was seen a few times. Antigen specificity is unknown. The PCR employed 60 Vbeta primers together with 13 Jbeta primers. Method: immunoSEQ multiplex PCR; TCRdb's copy keeps in-frame clones and lacks some. Found here are about 180,000 clones, roughly 75% of them singletons; the top ten hold around 5.7%. The material sequenced was PBMCs. The rearrangement uses TRBV6-4 and TRBJ2-3; D ambiguous. The clonotype was recovered from a man aged 35 to 55 in good health and CMV-seronegative. The CDR3 region is CASSEGHTDTQYF. The CDR3 region has the DNA TGTGCCAGCAGTGAGGGCCACACAGATACGCAGTATTTT.